This TCR beta chain was observed in a study of shared T cell receptors in the human thymus. V was pared by 1 base and J by 0 bases, with 13 bases between. The germline gives CDR1 SGHTA, CDR2 FQGNSA. The CDR3 loop spans 16 amino acids. Assay used: immunoSEQ multiplex PCR; TCRdb lists only in-frame clones, some missing. The sample has 700,000 or so clones; approximately 85% are singletons. The sample also formed part of further work on human thymus T cells. This second study says: Infants, healthy and Finnish, who were having corrective surgery for congenital heart defects served as donors. The source of the thymus tissue was resections taken during corrective heart surgery. V and J genes seemed to be used with bias in thymic and blood repertoires.

The TCR originated in a girl under two years old with a congenital heart defect. Sequenced sample: thymocytes. The rearrangement links TRBV7-2 to TRBJ2-7, with D tentatively TRBD1 (6 bases). CDR3 nucleotide sequence: TGTGCCAGCAGCTTAGGGGGGACACTGAGCTCCTACGAGCAGTACTTC. As protein: CASSLGGTLSSYEQYF.